A selection of T cell receptor beta chains follows, all from one sample in a study of radiotherapy plus CTLA-4 blockade in lung cancer. Sequencing used immunoSEQ multiplex PCR; TCRdb keeps in-frame clones, though not all of them. The data contain over 75,000 clones, over 80% of them singletons. The source material was peripheral blood, sampled from a patient treated with radiotherapy plus ipilimumab. The receptors here all came from a human donor with non-small cell lung cancer who had stable disease on radiotherapy plus ipilimumab. CDR3s include the opening cysteine and the closing phenylalanine or tryptophan.

J gene	V gene	CDR3 protein
TRBJ2-2	TRBV19	CASYSTSRGRGLSGELFF
TRBJ2-5	TRBV5-6	CASSLGLQETQYF
TRBJ2-3	TRBV9	CASSERGLNTDTQYF
TRBJ1-2	TRBV6-6	CASRVGENYGYTF
TRBJ1-1	TRBV18	CASSRGYPPTEAFF
TRBJ2-5	TRBV2	CASSVHGGETQYF
TRBJ1-4	TRBV5-1	CASSLVGAVNEKLFF
TRBJ1-2	TRBV9	CASSVDHTGGQNGYTF
TRBJ1-5	TRBV7-3	CASSPLRDQPQHF
TRBJ1-1	TRBV27	CASSPIRGRSDTEAFF
NA	TRBV7-9	CASSFVSRGGSYEQYF
TRBJ2-1	TRBV28	CASFGLAGPSYNEQFF
TRBJ2-1	TRBV7-2	CASSISGGAYNEQFF
TRBJ2-2	TRBV6-1	CASGSGTGGGGELFF
TRBJ2-6	TRBV18	CASSPSGGGSGANVLTF
TRBJ2-7	TRBV11-2	CASSLVGPEQYF
TRBJ1-6	TRBV19	CASREGQGVSPLHF
TRBJ1-5	TRBV6-5	CASSPTVQEPQHF
TRBJ2-3	TRBV28	CASSLYDTDTQYF
TRBJ2-3	TRBV4-1	CASSLSAGAGLNTQYF
TRBJ2-7	TRBV9	CASSLSSGSTVNEQYF
TRBJ1-2	TRBV5-1	CASSLGGQRNYGYTF
TRBJ2-1	TRBV6-5	CASSYSGGSYNEQFF
TRBJ2-1	TRBV7-9	CASSPLASYNEQFF
TRBJ1-2	TRBV5-1	CASSLGPQAGRRKPYGYTF
TRBJ1-2	TRBV28	CASSGQVLGYTF
TRBJ2-1	TRBV7-8	CASSLSGGQSSYNEQFF
TRBJ1-5	TRBV10-3	CAIRSGSDSNQPQHF
TRBJ2-7	TRBV10-1	CASSEGTSASSKDEQYF
TRBJ1-1	TRBV4-1	CASSLRDRGLEAFF
TRBJ2-7	TRBV6-5	CASSYSRDRVEQYF
TRBJ2-7	TRBV7-8	CATEQDYEQYF
TRBJ2-2	TRBV9	CASSAGFPGELFF
TRBJ1-4	TRBV6-5	CASSNTGPWGTLFF
TRBJ2-3	TRBV5-6	CASSYLSDTQYF
TRBJ2-7	TRBV20-1	CSARQDEQYF
TRBJ2-2	TRBV7-3	CASSSRAVDTGELFF
TRBJ1-6	TRBV11-2	CASSLYRTGLSPLHF
TRBJ2-1	TRBV7-2	CASINPGTSGIGEQFF
TRBJ2-5	TRBV10-1	CASIPRGGRGIKSYQETQYF
TRBJ2-7	TRBV6-1	CASGRGEQYF
TRBJ2-2	TRBV7-7	CASSLAAVGNTGELFF
TRBJ1-2	TRBV29-1	CSVTAASSGYTF
TRBJ2-7	TRBV5-4	CASSPGGGTISSYEQYF
TRBJ1-4	TRBV9	CASSVGGGTNEKLFF
TRBJ2-7	TRBV7-8	CASSFDRASSYEQYF
TRBJ2-7	TRBV11-2	CASSLTAASSYEQYF
TRBJ2-7	TRBV6-5	CASSRGWSAYEQYF
TRBJ1-6	TRBV27	CASSDRPGSALHF
TRBJ2-7	TRBV7-8	CASSKASGRALEQYF